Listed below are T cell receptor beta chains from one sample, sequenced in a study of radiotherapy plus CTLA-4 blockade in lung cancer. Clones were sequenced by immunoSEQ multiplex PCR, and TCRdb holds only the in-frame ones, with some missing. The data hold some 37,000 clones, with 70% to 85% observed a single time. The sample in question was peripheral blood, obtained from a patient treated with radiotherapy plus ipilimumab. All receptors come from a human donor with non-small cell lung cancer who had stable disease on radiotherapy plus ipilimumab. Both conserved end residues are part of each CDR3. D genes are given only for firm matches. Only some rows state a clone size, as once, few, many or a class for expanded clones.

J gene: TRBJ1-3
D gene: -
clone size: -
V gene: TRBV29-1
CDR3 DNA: TGCAGCGTTGAAGCCCCTACGAGGACTTCCCGTATCCCTGGAAACACCATATATTTT
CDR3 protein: CSVEAPTRTSRIPGNTIYF

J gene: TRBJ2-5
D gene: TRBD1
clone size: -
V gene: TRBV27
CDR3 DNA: TGTGCCAGCAGTTTACGCTATGGGGGGACAGGGGATCAGGAGACCCAGTACTTC
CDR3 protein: CASSLRYGGTGDQETQYF

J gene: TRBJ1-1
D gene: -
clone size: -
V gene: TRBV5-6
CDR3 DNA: TGTGCCAGCAGCCCGGACAGAGGGGGGGCGGTGAACACTGAAGCTTTCTTT
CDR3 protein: CASSPDRGGAVNTEAFF

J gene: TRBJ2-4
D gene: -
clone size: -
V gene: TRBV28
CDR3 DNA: TGTGCCAGCAGCCCAGGCCCTAGCTTGAACATTCAGTACTTC
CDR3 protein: CASSPGPSLNIQYF

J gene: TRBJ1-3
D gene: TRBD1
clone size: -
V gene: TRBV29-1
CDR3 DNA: TGCAGCGTTGACAGGGACAGGGCTGGAAACACCATATATTTT
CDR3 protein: CSVDRDRAGNTIYF

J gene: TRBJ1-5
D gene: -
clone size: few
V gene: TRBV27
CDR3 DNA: TGTGCCAGCAGTTTACAGGGTCATCAGCCCCAGCATTTT
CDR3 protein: CASSLQGHQPQHF

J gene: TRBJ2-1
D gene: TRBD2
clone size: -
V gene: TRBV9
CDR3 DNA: TGTGCCAGCAGCCGACCCAAGACTAGCAACAATGAGCAGTTCTTC
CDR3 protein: CASSRPKTSNNEQFF

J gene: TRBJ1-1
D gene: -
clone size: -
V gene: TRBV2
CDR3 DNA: TGTGCCAGCAGTGAACAAGGGGGAGGGACAGAAGCTTTCTTT
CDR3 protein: CASSEQGGGTEAFF

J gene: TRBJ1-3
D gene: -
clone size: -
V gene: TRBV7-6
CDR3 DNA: TGTGCCAGCTCACCCTCTCACAGCTCTGGAAACACCATATATTTT
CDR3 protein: CASSPSHSSGNTIYF

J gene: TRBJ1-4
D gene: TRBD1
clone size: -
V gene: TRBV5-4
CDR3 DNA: TGTGCCAGCAGCTTGCGGGGGACAGGGGGCCGTGAAAAACTGTTTTTT
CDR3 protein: CASSLRGTGGREKLFF

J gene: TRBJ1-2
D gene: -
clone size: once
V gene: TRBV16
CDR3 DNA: TGTGCCAGCAGCCAATCGCCCCCGCCAATTTTCAGCGACTACACCTTC
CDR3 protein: CASSQSPPPIFSDYTF

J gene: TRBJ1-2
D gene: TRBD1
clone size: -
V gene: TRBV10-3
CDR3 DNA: TGTGCCATCAGTGCCCGGGCCCCGGGACAGGAAAACTATGGCTACACCTTC
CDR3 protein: CAISARAPGQENYGYTF

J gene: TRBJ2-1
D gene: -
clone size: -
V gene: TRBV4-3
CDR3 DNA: TGCGCCAGCAGCCAAGCTCGGGCAGGGGCCTACAATGAGCAGTTCTTC
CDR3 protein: CASSQARAGAYNEQFF

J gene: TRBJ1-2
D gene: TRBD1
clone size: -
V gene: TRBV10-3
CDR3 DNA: TGTGCCATCAGTGAAGCCGGACAGGCCTATGGCTACACCTTC
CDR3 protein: CAISEAGQAYGYTF

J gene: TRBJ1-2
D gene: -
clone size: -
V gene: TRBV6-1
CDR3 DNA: TGTGCCAGCAGTTTAGTAGGCGGGCGCTATGGCTACACCTTC
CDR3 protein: CASSLVGGRYGYTF

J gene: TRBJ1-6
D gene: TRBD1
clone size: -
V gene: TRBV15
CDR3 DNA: TGTGCCACCAGCAGGACAGGGGGGGAATCACCCCTCCACTTT
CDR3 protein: CATSRTGGESPLHF

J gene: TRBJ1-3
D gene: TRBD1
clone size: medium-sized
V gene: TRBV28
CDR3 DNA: TGTGCCAGCCGATATTCCGGACAGGGGGGAAACACCATATATTTT
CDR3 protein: CASRYSGQGGNTIYF

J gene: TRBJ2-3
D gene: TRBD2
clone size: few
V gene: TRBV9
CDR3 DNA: TGTGCCAGCAGCGTAGGTAGCGGGGGGACAGATACGCAGTATTTT
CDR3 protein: CASSVGSGGTDTQYF

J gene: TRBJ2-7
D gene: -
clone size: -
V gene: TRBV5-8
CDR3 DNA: TGTGCCAGCAGCCTGGGAGAAAGGGTAGGCGAGCAGTACTTC
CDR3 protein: CASSLGERVGEQYF

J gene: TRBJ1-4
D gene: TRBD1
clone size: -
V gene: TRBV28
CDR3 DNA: TGTGCCAGCAACACGGACAGGGCTGGCGAAAAACTGTTTTTT
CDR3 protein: CASNTDRAGEKLFF

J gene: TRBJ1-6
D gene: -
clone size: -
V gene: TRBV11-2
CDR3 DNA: TGTGCCAGCAGCTTAATTTTAGGATCACCCCTCCACTTT
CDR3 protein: CASSLILGSPLHF

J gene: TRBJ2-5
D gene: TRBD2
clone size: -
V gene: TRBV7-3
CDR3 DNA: TGTGCCAGCAGCCCGACGTCTATGCGGGGGGTTCAAGAGACCCAGTACTTC
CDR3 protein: CASSPTSMRGVQETQYF

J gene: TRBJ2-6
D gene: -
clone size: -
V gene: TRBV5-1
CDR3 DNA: TGCGCCAGCAGCCGGGGGGACAGCTCTGGGGCCAACGTCCTGACTTTC
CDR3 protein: CASSRGDSSGANVLTF

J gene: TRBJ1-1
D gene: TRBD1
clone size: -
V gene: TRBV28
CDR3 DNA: TGTGCCAGCAGAAAGACAGGGGGCTGGTTGAACACTGAAGCTTTCTTT
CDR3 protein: CASRKTGGWLNTEAFF

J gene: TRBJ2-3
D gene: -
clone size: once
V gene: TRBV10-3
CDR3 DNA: TGTGCCATCAGACCAGCAGAAGACGGCACAGATACGCAGTATTTT
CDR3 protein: CAIRPAEDGTDTQYF

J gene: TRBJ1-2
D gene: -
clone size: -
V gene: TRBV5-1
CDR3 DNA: TGCGCCAGCAGCTTGGATGGAGTTGCGCAAAACTATGGCTACACCTTC
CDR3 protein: CASSLDGVAQNYGYTF

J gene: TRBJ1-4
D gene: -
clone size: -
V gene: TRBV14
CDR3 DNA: TGTGCCAGCAGCCCCTTTATTGGTGCAACTAATGAAAAACTGTTTTTT
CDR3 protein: CASSPFIGATNEKLFF

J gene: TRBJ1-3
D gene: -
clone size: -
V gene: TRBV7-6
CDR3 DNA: TGTGCCAGCAGCTTAAATAGGGCAGGACTCACTGGAAACACCATATATTTT
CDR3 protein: CASSLNRAGLTGNTIYF

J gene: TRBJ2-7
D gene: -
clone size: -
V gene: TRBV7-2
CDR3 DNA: TGTGCCAGCAGCTTCGGTATGAGTCCCTACGAGCAGTACTTC
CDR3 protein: CASSFGMSPYEQYF

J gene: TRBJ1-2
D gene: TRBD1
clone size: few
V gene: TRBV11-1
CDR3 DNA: TGTGCCAGCAGCCAGGGACAGATGGGTGGCTACACCTTC
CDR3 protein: CASSQGQMGGYTF

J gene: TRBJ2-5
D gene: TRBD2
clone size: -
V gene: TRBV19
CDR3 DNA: TGTGCCAGTAGTATGGGACTAGCGGGGGGAGAGACCCAGTACTTC
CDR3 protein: CASSMGLAGGETQYF

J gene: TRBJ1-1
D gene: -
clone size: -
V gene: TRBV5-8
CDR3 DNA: TGTGCCAGCGGGGAGGGTGGCTTGAACACTGAAGCTTTCTTT
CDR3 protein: CASGEGGLNTEAFF

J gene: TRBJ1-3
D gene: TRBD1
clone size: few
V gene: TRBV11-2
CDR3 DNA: TGTGCCAGCAGCTTATTTAGGGGGCGCGGACGCTCTGGAAACACCATATATTTT
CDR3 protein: CASSLFRGRGRSGNTIYF

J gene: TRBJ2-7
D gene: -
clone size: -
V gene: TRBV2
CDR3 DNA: TGTGCCAGCAGACAACTCCCAGCGGCCTCCTACGAGCAGTACTTC
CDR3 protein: CASRQLPAASYEQYF

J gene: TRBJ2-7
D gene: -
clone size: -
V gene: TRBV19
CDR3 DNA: TGTGCCAGTAGCCAGAGGGATATCTACGAGCAGTACTTC
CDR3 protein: CASSQRDIYEQYF

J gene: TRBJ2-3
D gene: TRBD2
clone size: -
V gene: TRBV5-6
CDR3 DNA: TGTGCCAGCAGCATGGAGCGACTAGCGGGGGGTCCAGATACGCAGTATTTT
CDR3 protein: CASSMERLAGGPDTQYF

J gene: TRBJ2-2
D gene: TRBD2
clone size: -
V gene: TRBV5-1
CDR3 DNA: TGCGCCAGCAGCGGGGGGGCCGGGGAGCTGTTTTTT
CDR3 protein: CASSGGAGELFF

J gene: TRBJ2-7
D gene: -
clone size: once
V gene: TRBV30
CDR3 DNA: TGTGCCTGGACAGGGAGCTCCTACGAGCAGTACTTC
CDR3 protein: CAWTGSSYEQYF

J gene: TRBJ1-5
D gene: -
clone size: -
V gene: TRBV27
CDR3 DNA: TGTGCCAGCAGTTTAGGGGGGGCAAATCAGCCCCAGCATTTT
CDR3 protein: CASSLGGANQPQHF

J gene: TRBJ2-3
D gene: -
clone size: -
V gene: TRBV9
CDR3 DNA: TGTGCCAGCAGTGGTCTGGTCTTCACAGATACGCAGTATTTT
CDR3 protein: CASSGLVFTDTQYF

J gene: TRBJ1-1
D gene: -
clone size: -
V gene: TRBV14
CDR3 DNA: TGTGCCAGCAGCCCGATTGGAGGCGGTGAAGCTTTCTTT
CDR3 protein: CASSPIGGGEAFF

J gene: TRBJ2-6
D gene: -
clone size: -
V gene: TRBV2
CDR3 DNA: TGTGCCAGCTGCCCCCCCGGGGCCAACGTCCTGACTTTC
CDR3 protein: CASCPPGANVLTF